The 3 T cell receptor beta chains presented below share a single source sample, sequenced in a study of blood T cell repertoires in COVID-19. Sequenced by immunoSEQ multiplex PCR; TCRdb stores in-frame clones only, minus some. The repertoire holds about 160,000 clones, with about three quarters as singletons. The specimen was peripheral blood. The receptor set was obtained from a man aged 65 to 85 with acute or convalescent COVID-19.

The V call is TRBV7-9, the J call TRBJ1-2; D remains ambiguous. The CDR3 consists of 13 residues. Germline V gene sequence: CDR1 SEHNR, CDR2 FQNEAQ (reference sequence). The germline V and J ends were trimmed by 3 bases and 4 bases, with 9 bases remaining between them. CDR3 DNA sequence: TGTGCCAGCAGCTTCCGGTCTCTCTATGGCTACACCTTC. Translation: CASSFRSLYGYTF.

In its sample, this clone was seen a few times. V gene TRBV9 combines with J gene TRBJ2-3, with TRBD1 matching 9 bases. The V and J ends lost 1 base and 2 bases, in that order; junction bases with no gene match: 8. This CDR3 region has 17 residues. The germline V gene encodes CDR1 SGDLS and CDR2 YYNGEE. The CDR3 protein is CASSVTPQGAHTDTQYF. Written as DNA, the CDR3 is TGTGCCAGCAGCGTAACACCACAGGGGGCCCACACAGATACGCAGTATTTT. The full variable domain, rest sourced from reference TRBV9 and TRBJ2-3, is DSGVTQTPKHLITATGQRVTLRCSPRSGDLSVYWYQQSLDQGLQFLIQYYNGEERAKGNILERFSAQQFPDLHSELNLSSLELGDSALYFCASSVTPQGAHTDTQYFGPGTRLTVL.

This clone occurred many times. The CDR3 sequence is CAWSLTSGYEQYF. For the CDR3, the DNA is TGTGCCTGGAGTCTTACTAGCGGCTACGAGCAGTACTTC. The chain joins TRBV30 to TRBJ2-7; 8 nucleotides line up with TRBD2. After removal of 2 bases from V and 3 bases from J, the junction contained 3 bases not matched to a gene. The CDR3 contains 13 residues. CDR1 is GTSNPN and CDR2 is SVGIG in the germline V gene (reference sequence). The full variable domain, completed using reference TRBV30 and TRBJ2-7, is SQTIHQWPATLVQPVGSPLSLECTVEGTSNPNLYWYRQAAGRGLQLLFYSVGIGQISSEVPQNLSASRPQDRQFILSSKKLLLSDSGFYLCAWSLTSGYEQYFGPGTRLTVT.